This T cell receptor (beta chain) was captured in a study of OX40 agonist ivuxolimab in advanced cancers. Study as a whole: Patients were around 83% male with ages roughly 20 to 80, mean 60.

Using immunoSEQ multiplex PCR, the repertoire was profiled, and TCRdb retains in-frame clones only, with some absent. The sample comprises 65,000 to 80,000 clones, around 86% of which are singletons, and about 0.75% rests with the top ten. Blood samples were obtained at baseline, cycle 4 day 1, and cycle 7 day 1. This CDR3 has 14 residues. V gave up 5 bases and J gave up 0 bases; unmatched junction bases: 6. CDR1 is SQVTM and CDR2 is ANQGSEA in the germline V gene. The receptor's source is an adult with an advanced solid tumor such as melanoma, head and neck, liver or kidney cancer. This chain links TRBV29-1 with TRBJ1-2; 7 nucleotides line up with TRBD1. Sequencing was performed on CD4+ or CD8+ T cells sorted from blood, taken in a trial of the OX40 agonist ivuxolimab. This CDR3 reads CSVLGGGANYGYTF. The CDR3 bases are TGCAGCGTTTTAGGGGGCGGTGCTAACTATGGCTACACCTTC.